A single sample is the source of the 3 T cell receptor beta chains below, sequenced in a study of shared clonotypes between healthy human individuals. Produced via immunoSEQ multiplex PCR; TCRdb's table is partial and in-frame only. The table has some 2 million clones, about 94% seen once. CD45RO-negative, CCR7-selected cells formed the naive CD8 fraction, which excluded terminally differentiated effector memory CD45RA+ cells. The sample consisted of naive CD8+ T cells sorted from blood. These receptors originate from a man between 18 and 29 years old in good health.

The chain couples TRBV5-4 to TRBJ2-1, with TRBD2 identical over 7 bases. V lost 0 bases, J lost 6 bases, and 6 bases stayed unmatched. Germline V CDR1 and CDR2: SGHNT, YYREEE (reference sequence). The CDR3 covers 15 residues. CDR3 in DNA: TGTGCCAGCAGCTTGGTCGGGACTATTACCAATGAGCAGTTCTTC. This gives the protein CASSLVGTITNEQFF.

V and J are TRBV30 and TRBJ1-2, with 7 positions matching TRBD1. CDR3 length: 14 amino acids. Losses at the gene ends were 4 bases for V and 4 bases for J; bases not matched to a gene: 9. CDR1 is GTSNPN, CDR2 SVGIG, per germline (reference sequence). The CDR3 reads CAWTSTGLSYGYTF. The CDR3 nucleotides read TGTGCCTGGACTTCGACAGGGCTTAGCTATGGCTACACCTTC.

The chain joins TRBV5-1 to TRBJ2-3; TRBD2 matches at 11 bases. V dropped 4 bases and J dropped 3; count of bases not matched to a gene: 7. The CDR3 has 16 amino acids. Germline CDR1 and CDR2: SGHRS and YFSETQ. CDR3 region: CASSQTSGSRTDTQYF. The CDR3 DNA reads as TGCGCCAGCAGCCAAACTAGCGGGAGTAGGACAGATACGCAGTATTTT.